The 17 T cell receptor beta chains in this list originate from one sample, sequenced in a study of blood T cell repertoires in COVID-19 (dated by TCRdb to about 2020). Libraries were made using the immunoSEQ multiplex PCR assay. TCRdb took this table from immuneACCESS and kept in-frame rearrangements with V and J called. Such tables lack part of the clones; where checked against another copy, unresolved V genes explain under half of the gap, and the rest is unexplained. The sample yields some 14,000 clones; roughly 80% were counted once. The ten largest account for around 38% of the sample. The sample consisted of peripheral blood. The receptor set was obtained from a woman older than 75 with acute or convalescent COVID-19.

The J gene is TRBJ1-1, the V gene TRBV18; 8 nucleotides match TRBD1. Germline V gives CDR1 KGHSH, CDR2 LQKENI. The CDR3 length is 16 residues. The junction had 11 bases not matched to a gene; V was cut back by 2 bases and J by 6 bases. CDR3 in amino acids: CASSPRQGTRGAEAFF. DNA of the CDR3: TGTGCCAGCTCACCAAGACAGGGGACCCGGGGGGCTGAAGCTTTCTTT.

The rearrangement uses TRBV2 and TRBJ2-3, with 7 bases that match TRBD2. The CDR3 sequence is 16 residues long. The germline gives CDR1 SNHLY, CDR2 FYNNEI. Germline trimming cut 4 bases from V and 2 bases from J; bases unmatched to any gene: 9. The CDR3, as DNA: TGTGCCAGCAGTGTTGGGACTACCCACCCCACAGATACGCAGTATTTT. Amino acids: CASSVGTTHPTDTQYF.

This clone turned up a few times. The CDR3 is CASSRGQGTFGYTF. The CDR3 DNA reads as TGTGCCAGCAGCCGAGGACAGGGAACGTTCGGCTACACCTTC. This chain connects TRBV27 to TRBJ1-2; 8 bases fit TRBD1. This CDR3 is built from 14 residues. The germline V gene has CDR1 MNHEY and CDR2 SMNVEV (reference sequence). V was clipped by 6 bases and J by 8 bases; unmatched bases: 11.

This clone showed up just once. The genes are TRBV7-2 and TRBJ1-1, with D possibly being TRBD1 (6 bases). The ends were cut back, 4 bases at V and 1 base at J, with 10 bases in the middle. This CDR3 is 14 amino acids long. The germline V gene encodes CDR1 SGHTA and CDR2 FQGNSA. In nucleotides, the CDR3 is TGTGCCAGCAGCTCCGGACAGTGGAACACTGAAGCTTTCTTT. Protein product: CASSSGQWNTEAFF.

This sequence joins TRBV30 and TRBJ2-2, with D perhaps matching TRBD1 (5 bases). Trimming shortened V by 3 bases and J by 1 base, and 9 bases separated the two germline ends. Per germline, CDR1 GTSNPN and CDR2 SVGIG (reference sequence). The CDR3 has 14 amino acids. The CDR3 DNA reads TGTGCCTGGAGAGGCCAGGGGAACACCGGGGAGCTGTTTTTT. It yields the protein CAWRGQGNTGELFF.

The chain links TRBV6-1 to TRBJ2-7; D not certain. Trimming took 2 bases from V and 3 from J, leaving 11 bases between them. The length of the CDR3 is 14 residues. Germline CDR1 and CDR2: MNHNS and SASEGT. CDR3 nucleotide sequence: TGTGCCAGCAGTGAACAAGAGCTCGACTACGAGCAGTACTTC. This sequence encodes CASSEQELDYEQYF.

The CDR3 here is CASSSNAGGSYEQYF. The CDR3 DNA sequence: TGTGCCAGCAGCTCAAACGCGGGGGGCTCCTACGAGCAGTACTTC. This chain connects TRBV7-2 to TRBJ2-7; 8 bases are shared with TRBD2. Trimming at V came to 4 bases and at J to 0 bases, leaving 5 bases not matched to a gene. From germline, CDR1 is SGHTA and CDR2 FQGNSA. This CDR3 region has 15 residues. Looking up the rest from reference TRBV7-2 and TRBJ2-7 gives the full variable domain: GAGVSQSPSNKVTEKGKDVELRCDPISGHTALYWYRQSLGQGLEFLIYFQGNSAPDKSGLPSDRFSAERTGGSVSTLTIQRTQQEDSAVYLCASSSNAGGSYEQYFGPGTRLTVT.

This clone was counted only a few times. The chain combines TRBV28 with TRBJ1-5, with TRBD1 matching over 7 bases. The CDR3 runs 16 residues. CDR1 is MDHEN, CDR2 SYDVKM, per germline. V lost 6 bases and J lost 0; bases outside the gene matches: 8. The CDR3 reads CASSNNRGHSNQPQHF. For the CDR3, the DNA is TGTGCCAGCAGCAACAACAGGGGACATAGCAATCAGCCCCAGCATTTT.

The chain is built from TRBV4-2 and TRBJ2-1, with 7 bases fitting TRBD2. The V segment lost 2 bases and the J segment 4 bases; nucleotides outside the gene matches: 8. Germline loops: CDR1 LGHNA, CDR2 YNFKEQ. The length of the CDR3 is 16 residues. The CDR3 is CASSQQSSGTYNEQFF. The CDR3 nucleotides read TGTGCCAGCAGCCAACAATCTAGCGGAACTTACAATGAGCAGTTCTTC.

V and J are TRBV27 and TRBJ2-1; perhaps TRBD2 as D (6 bases). The CDR3 is 12 residues long. Per germline, CDR1 MNHEY and CDR2 SMNVEV (reference sequence). V shed 2 bases and J shed 10 bases, with 9 bases lying between them. In nucleotides, the CDR3 is TGTGCCAGCAGTTTAGGAGGGAAAGAGCAGTTCTTC. Protein: CASSLGGKEQFF.

The CDR3 DNA reads as TGTGCCAGCAGCCCCCGTCAGGGGGCGTACGAGCAGTACTTC. This translates into CASSPRQGAYEQYF. The gene calls are TRBV7-2 and TRBJ2-7; TRBD1 matches at 8 bases. CDR1 is SGHTA, CDR2 FQGNSA, per germline. CDR3 length equals 14 residues. J gave up 4 bases and V 5 bases, and 7 bases lay outside the gene matches.

A single count supports this clone. The chain employs TRBV19 and TRBJ2-1, with TRBD1 as a possible D gene (5 bases). CDR3 length: 15 amino acids. Per the germline V gene, CDR1 is LNHDA and CDR2 is SQIVND (reference sequence). With 6 bases removed from V and 0 bases from J, the gap between germline ends came to 12 bases. The CDR3 DNA follows: TGTGCCAGTAGGAAAGACAGAAGCTCCTACAATGAGCAGTTCTTC. Translating gives CASRKDRSSYNEQFF.

CDR3 in DNA: TGTGCCAGCAGCTTCGAACAGAGCTCTGGAAACACCATATATTTT. Its protein is CASSFEQSSGNTIYF. The gene calls are TRBV11-2 and TRBJ1-3, with D unclear. This CDR3 is built from 15 residues. Trimming took off 3 bases at V and 0 bases at J, with 9 bases between the two ends. Per the germline V gene, CDR1 is SGHAT and CDR2 is FQNNGV. Based on the CDR3 plus reference TRBV11-2 and TRBJ1-3, the full variable domain is EAGVAQSPRYKIIEKRQSVAFWCNPISGHATLYWYQQILGQGPKLLIQFQNNGVVDDSQLPKDRFSAERLKGVDSTLKIQPAKLEDSAVYLCASSFEQSSGNTIYFGEGSWLTVV.

This chain joins TRBV5-1 and TRBJ2-3, with 10 bases identical to TRBD2. The CDR3 consists of 15 residues. Per the germline V gene, CDR1 is SGHRS and CDR2 is YFSETQ. V dropped 3 bases and J dropped 7; count of bases not matched to a gene: 8. DNA of the CDR3: TGCGCCAGCAGCTCCCTCAGCGGGGGGGCAAATACGCAGTATTTT. It specifies CASSSLSGGANTQYF.

The chain uses TRBV6-5 and TRBJ1-2, with 7 bases matching TRBD1. Germline V gene lookup returns CDR1 MNHEY and CDR2 SVGAGI. This CDR3 region has 15 residues. V lost 6 bases, J lost 5 bases, and 12 bases stayed unmatched. CDR3 sequence (DNA): TGTGCCAGCAGGACCCTCGACAGGGTGCGGTATGGCTACACCTTC. This encodes CASRTLDRVRYGYTF.

J is TRBJ2-1 and V is TRBV7-2; 14 positions agree with TRBD2. The CDR3 has 16 amino acids. CDR1 is SGHTA and CDR2 is FQGNSA in the germline V gene. J was trimmed by 6 bases and V by 5 bases; bases with no gene match: 6. CDR3 region: CASSLGLAGGGNEQFF. The CDR3 region has the DNA TGTGCCAGCAGCCTCGGACTAGCGGGGGGCGGCAATGAGCAGTTCTTC.

The V and J genes are TRBV7-8 and TRBJ2-5, with 7 positions matching TRBD1. With 3 bases clipped from V and 9 bases from J, the junction kept 10 bases outside the gene matches. Germline V CDR1 and CDR2: SGHVS, FQNEAQ. CDR3 size: 14 residues. Here the CDR3 reads CASSFDRVYGAQYF. For the CDR3, the DNA is TGTGCCAGCAGCTTTGACAGGGTCTACGGGGCCCAGTACTTC. Based on the CDR3 plus reference TRBV7-8 and TRBJ2-5, the full variable domain is GAGVSQSPRYKVAKRGQDVALRCDPISGHVSLFWYQQALGQGPEFLTYFQNEAQLDKSGLPSDRFFAERPEGSVSTLKIQRTQQEDSAVYLCASSFDRVYGAQYFGPGTRLLVL.